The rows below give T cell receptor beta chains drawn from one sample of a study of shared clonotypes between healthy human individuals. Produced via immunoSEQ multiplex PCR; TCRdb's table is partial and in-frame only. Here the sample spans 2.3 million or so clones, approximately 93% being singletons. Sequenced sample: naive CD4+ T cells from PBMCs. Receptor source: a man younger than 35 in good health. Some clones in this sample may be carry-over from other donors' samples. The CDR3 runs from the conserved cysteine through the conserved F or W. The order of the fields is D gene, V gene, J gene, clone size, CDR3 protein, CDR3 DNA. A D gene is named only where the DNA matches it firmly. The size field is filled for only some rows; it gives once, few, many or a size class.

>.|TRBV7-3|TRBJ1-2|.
CASSLTGQRYGYTF
TGTGCCAGCAGCTTAACGGGCCAGAGATATGGCTACACCTTC
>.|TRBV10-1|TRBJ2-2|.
CASSVGGGTGELFF
TGCGCCAGCAGTGTCGGCGGCGGCACCGGGGAGCTGTTTTTT
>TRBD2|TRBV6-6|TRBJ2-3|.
CASRIDQAGPEYF
TGTGCCAGCAGGATAGACCAAGCGGGACCCGAGTATTTT
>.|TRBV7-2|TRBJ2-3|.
CASSPSSGTDTQYF
TGTGCCAGCAGCCCTTCTAGCGGCACAGATACGCAGTATTTT
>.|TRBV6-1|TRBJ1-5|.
CASSEIGNQPQHF
TGTGCCAGCAGTGAAATAGGGAATCAGCCCCAGCATTTT
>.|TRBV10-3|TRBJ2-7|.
CAISTGSSYDEQYF
TGTGCCATCAGTACAGGATCATCCTACGACGAGCAGTACTTC
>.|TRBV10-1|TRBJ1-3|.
CASLSEDLGLENTIYF
TGCGCCAGCCTAAGTGAGGACTTGGGCTTAGAAAACACCATATATTTT
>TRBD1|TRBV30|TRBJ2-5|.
CAWSVGTGTLETQYF
TGTGCCTGGAGTGTAGGGACAGGGACTTTGGAGACCCAGTACTTC
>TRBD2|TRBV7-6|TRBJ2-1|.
CASSSGTSGRNEQFF
TGTGCCAGCAGCTCAGGGACTAGCGGGCGCAATGAGCAGTTCTTC
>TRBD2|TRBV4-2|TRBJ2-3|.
CASSQGLAVLTDTQYF
TGTGCCAGCAGCCAAGGACTAGCGGTTTTAACAGATACGCAGTATTTT
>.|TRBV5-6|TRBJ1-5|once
CASSWGGGPQHF
TGTGCCAGCAGCTGGGGCGGGGGGCCCCAGCATTTT
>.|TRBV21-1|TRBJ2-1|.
CASSTWTGSDEQFF
TGTGCCAGCAGCACGTGGACAGGGTCGGATGAGCAGTTCTTC
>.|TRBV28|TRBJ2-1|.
CASSVDRSSYNEQFF
TGTGCCAGCAGTGTTGACAGGAGCTCCTACAATGAGCAGTTCTTC
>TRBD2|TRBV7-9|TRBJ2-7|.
CASSLERTSGSYEQYF
TGTGCCAGCAGCTTAGAGAGGACTAGCGGGAGCTACGAGCAGTACTTC
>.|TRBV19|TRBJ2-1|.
CASSNRQTYNEQFF
TGTGCCAGTAGTAACCGACAGACTTACAATGAGCAGTTCTTC
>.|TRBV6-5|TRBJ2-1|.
CASSFGVWSSYNEQFF
TGTGCCAGCAGTTTCGGGGTGTGGAGCTCCTACAATGAGCAGTTCTTC
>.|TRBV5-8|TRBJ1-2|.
CASSLARLANYGYTF
TGTGCCAGCAGCTTGGCCCGCCTAGCTAACTATGGCTACACCTTC
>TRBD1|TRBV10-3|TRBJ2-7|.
CAIGQGNTYEQYF
TGTGCCATCGGACAGGGAAACACCTACGAGCAGTACTTC
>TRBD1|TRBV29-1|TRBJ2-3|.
CSFVDRAESRDTQYF
TGCAGCTTCGTCGACAGGGCAGAGAGTAGGGATACGCAGTATTTT
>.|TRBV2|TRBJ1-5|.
CASRGGGGSQPQHF
TGTGCCAGCAGGGGAGGGGGGGGTTCTCAGCCCCAGCATTTT
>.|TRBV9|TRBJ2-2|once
CASSGSGENTGELFF
TGTGCCAGCAGCGGATCAGGGGAGAACACCGGGGAGCTGTTTTTT
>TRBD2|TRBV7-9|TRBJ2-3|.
CASSPLPGGVTDTQYF
TGTGCCAGCAGCCCCCTACCGGGGGGGGTCACAGATACGCAGTATTTT
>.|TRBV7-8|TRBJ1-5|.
CASSLSAGALNQPQHF
TGTGCCAGCAGCTTAAGTGCAGGGGCGCTCAATCAGCCCCAGCATTTT
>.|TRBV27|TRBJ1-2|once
CASSTYGYTF
TGTGCCAGCAGTACCTATGGCTACACCTTC
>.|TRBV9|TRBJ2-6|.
CASSVAWGDAGANVLTF
TGTGCCAGCAGCGTAGCGTGGGGGGATGCTGGGGCCAACGTCCTGACTTTC
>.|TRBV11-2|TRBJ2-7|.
CASSLIRSSYEQYF
TGTGCCAGCAGCTTAATAAGGAGCTCCTACGAGCAGTACTTC
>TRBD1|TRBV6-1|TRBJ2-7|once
CASKNAGQGSYEQYF
TGTGCCAGCAAGAATGCGGGACAGGGCTCCTACGAGCAGTACTTC
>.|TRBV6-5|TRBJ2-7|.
CASSYSSAAYEQYF
TGTGCCAGCAGTTACTCGTCAGCGGCCTACGAGCAGTACTTC
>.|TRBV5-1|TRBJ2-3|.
CASSLVRGMPQDTQYF
TGCGCCAGCAGCTTGGTTAGGGGAATGCCTCAAGATACGCAGTATTTT
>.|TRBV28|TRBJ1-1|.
CASSLDVSDTEAFF
TGTGCCAGCAGTTTGGATGTGTCAGACACTGAAGCTTTCTTT
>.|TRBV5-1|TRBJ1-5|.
CASSDGHATNQPQHF
TGCGCCAGCAGCGACGGACACGCAACCAATCAGCCCCAGCATTTT
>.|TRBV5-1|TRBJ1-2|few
CASSLMSNYGYTF
TGCGCCAGCAGCTTGATGTCCAACTATGGCTACACCTTC
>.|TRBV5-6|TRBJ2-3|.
CASSQRGYSRNTQYF
TGTGCCAGCAGCCAGAGGGGATACTCCAGAAATACGCAGTATTTT
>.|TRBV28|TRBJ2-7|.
CASLSRSGVSNYEQYF
TGTGCCAGCCTCTCCAGATCAGGGGTTTCGAACTACGAGCAGTACTTC
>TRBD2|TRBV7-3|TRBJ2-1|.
CASSDRPSLAGDEQFF
TGTGCCAGCAGCGACAGACCTTCTCTAGCGGGAGATGAGCAGTTCTTC
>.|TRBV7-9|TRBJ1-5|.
CAQGRGVSNQPQHF
TGTGCCCAGGGTCGCGGGGTAAGCAATCAGCCCCAGCATTTT
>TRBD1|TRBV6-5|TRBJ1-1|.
CASSYSGTGGTEAFF
TGTGCCAGCAGTTACTCAGGGACAGGGGGCACTGAAGCTTTCTTT